This paragraph reports one T cell receptor beta chain. The antigen is not known. The CDR3 runs 15 residues. Germline loops: CDR1 GTSNPN, CDR2 SVGIG (reference sequence). Unmatched junction bases numbered 9, after V lost 3 bases and J lost 3 bases. Profiling relied on immunoSEQ multiplex PCR, and the TCRdb table lists in-frame clones only, not all of them. The sample has around 16,000 clones; roughly 70% are singletons. The record originates from a study of tumor-infiltrating lymphocytes in localized non-small cell lung cancer. Study-level information: Tumor tissue and non-adjacent uninvolved lung came from each patient.

Points from the study as a whole: Available tissue quantity limited TCR sequencing to a patient subset. Different pieces of the same tissue went to different assays, confounding technical variation with intratumor heterogeneity. Higher tumor T cell infiltration than in uninvolved lung was supported by TCRbeta sequencing.

The TCR originated in a human donor with non-small cell lung cancer. The chain combines TRBV30 with TRBJ2-7; 9 positions agree with TRBD2. Sequencing was done on a sample of lung tumor tissue. CDR3 in DNA: TGTGCCTGGAGCACCGGGCGGGAGGGGGGCTACGAGCAGTACTTC. It yields the protein CAWSTGREGGYEQYF.